This record covers a single T cell receptor beta chain. The antigen is not known. The J segment lost 3 bases and the V segment lost 1 base, leaving 6 bases of the junction unmatched. The CDR3 spans 15 residues. CDR1 and CDR2 (germline): SEHNR, FQNEAQ (reference sequence). No infections or other immune events were documented during collection. Measured with immunoSEQ multiplex PCR; TCRdb has only the in-frame clones, and not every one. In the table there are about 94,000 clones, approximately 85% of which are singletons. The data belong to a study of identifying expanded T cells in peripheral blood. Study-level findings and limits: About 1.2 clones differed between technical replicates, versus around 15 and 19 over time. Across healthy donors, higher total template counts meant significantly greater two-week count variance.

The V gene is TRBV7-9, the J gene TRBJ2-7; 7 bases line up with TRBD2. The sequence was collected from a person between 18 and 75 years old in good health. Material: blood. This CDR3 reads CASSLEGGRVYEQYF. Here the CDR3 DNA reads TGTGCCAGCAGCTTAGAGGGTGGGAGGGTCTACGAGCAGTACTTC.